This T cell receptor beta chain was identified in a study of blood T cell repertoires in COVID-19. In the study overall: The origin of the acute and convalescent COVID-19 samples was the United States, Italy and Spain.

Assay: immunoSEQ multiplex PCR; the TCRdb copy retains only in-frame clones and omits some. The sample lists around 400,000 clones; roughly 92% were seen once. The CDR3 is 14 amino acids. CDR1 is MNHEY and CDR2 is SMNVEV in the germline V gene (reference sequence). The germline V and J ends were trimmed by 4 bases and 4 bases, with 13 bases remaining between them. This TCR came from a woman in her forties who had been exposed to COVID-19. Material: PBMCs or T cells enriched from blood (not recorded which). J is TRBJ1-1 and V is TRBV27; D not resolved. The CDR3: CASSSNGIGTEAFF. The CDR3 nucleotides read TGTGCCAGCAGTTCAAACGGGATCGGCACTGAAGCTTTCTTT.